These 22 T cell receptor beta chains were all obtained from the same sample, sequenced in a study of fetal regulatory T cell absence and autoimmunity. Assay: immunoSEQ multiplex PCR; the TCRdb copy retains only in-frame clones and omits some. This repertoire shows 95,000 to 100,000 clones, approximately 79% found once; its top ten account for 1.5% to 2%. The sequencing input was pancreas tissue. The receptors come from a male donor with IPEX syndrome.

This chain links TRBV7-2 with TRBJ2-7; the match to TRBD2 covers 9 bases. The ends lost 1 base at V and 3 bases at J; junction bases unmatched: 7. The CDR3 sequence is 16 residues long. In germline, CDR1 is SGHTA, CDR2 FQGNSA. The CDR3 sequence: CASSLGLGLAFYEQYF. DNA of the CDR3: TGTGCCAGCAGCTTAGGCTTAGGACTAGCGTTCTACGAGCAGTACTTC.

This chain joins TRBV2 and TRBJ2-5; TRBD2 agrees at 15 bases. Losses at the gene ends were 6 bases for V and 4 bases for J; bases not matched to a gene: 0. The CDR3 is made up of 14 amino acids. CDR1 and CDR2 from the germline V gene are SNHLY and FYNNEI. CDR3 in amino acids: CASRGLAGGETQYF. CDR3 in DNA: TGTGCCAGCAGGGGACTAGCGGGAGGAGAGACCCAGTACTTC. The whole variable domain, remainder taken from reference TRBV2 and TRBJ2-5, is EPEVTQTPSHQVTQMGQEVILRCVPISNHLYFYWYRQILGQKVEFLVSFYNNEISEKSEIFDDQFSVERPDGSNFTLKIRSTKLEDSAMYFCASRGLAGGETQYFGPGTRLLVL.

V gene TRBV6-1 combines with J gene TRBJ1-6; D is possibly TRBD1 (5 bases). The germline V gene has CDR1 MNHNS and CDR2 SASEGT. This CDR3 has 14 residues. The V end was cut by 3 bases, the J end by 7 bases, with 10 bases between. CDR3 residues: CASSDQGPNSPLHF. Here the CDR3 DNA reads TGTGCCAGCAGTGATCAGGGACCCAATTCACCCCTCCACTTT.

As concerns this clone: The same CDR3 is also encoded by other DNA sequences in this sample. The rearrangement links TRBV2 to TRBJ1-4; D is uncertain. This CDR3 comprises 11 residues. The V end was cut by 1 base, the J end by 7 bases, with 1 base between. Germline V gene sequence: CDR1 SNHLY, CDR2 FYNNEI. The DNA for the CDR3 is TGTGCCAGCAGTGAAGGTGAAAAACTGTTTTTT. Translated: CASSEGEKLFF.

This clone was observed a few times. This rearrangement joins TRBV5-1 to TRBJ1-5; D possibly corresponds to TRBD1 (5 bases). Deletions cut 2 bases from V and 5 bases from J, with 8 bases between. Looked up from germline, CDR1 is SGHRS and CDR2 is YFSETQ. This CDR3 comprises 13 residues. CDR3: CASSFDSHQPQHF. CDR3 nucleotide sequence: TGCGCCAGCAGCTTCGACAGCCATCAGCCCCAGCATTTT.

The chain employs TRBV6-5 and TRBJ2-1; 8 nucleotides match TRBD1. Losses at the gene ends were 5 bases for V and 8 bases for J; bases not matched to a gene: 2. Per germline, CDR1 MNHEY and CDR2 SVGAGI. The CDR3 has 12 amino acids. The CDR3 DNA follows: TGTGCCAGCAGTGGACAGGGACATGAGCAGTTCTTC. This encodes CASSGQGHEQFF.

This clone was recorded a few times. The rearrangement links TRBV7-7 to TRBJ2-2; 15 positions match TRBD2. J gave up 4 bases and V 4 bases, and 1 base lay outside the gene matches. This CDR3 contains 16 residues. The germline gives CDR1 SSHAT, CDR2 FNYEAQ (reference sequence). The CDR3 bases are TGTGCCAGCAGCTCGGGACTAGCGGGAGGCACCGGGGAGCTGTTTTTT. It translates to CASSSGLAGGTGELFF.

The V call is TRBV4-3, the J call TRBJ2-1; D ambiguous. The CDR3 is made up of 14 amino acids. V was pared by 0 bases and J by 2 bases, with 5 bases between. Germline-derived CDR1 and CDR2 are LGHNA and YSLEER. The CDR3 nucleotides are TGCGCCAGCAGCCAAGATGGGCCCTACAATGAGCAGTTCTTC. Protein product: CASSQDGPYNEQFF.

The chain recombines TRBV7-9 with TRBJ1-1; no reliable D call. Germline V CDR1 and CDR2: SEHNR, FQNEAQ (reference sequence). Trimming cost V 8 bases and J 2 bases, with 15 bases left between them. The CDR3 sequence is 14 residues long. CDR3 sequence (DNA): TGTGCCAGCCGGGCAGAACGGGGTAACACTGAAGCTTTCTTT. Amino acid sequence: CASRAERGNTEAFF.

The chain employs TRBV19 and TRBJ1-4; 7 nucleotides line up with TRBD1. The CDR3 covers 15 residues. J was trimmed by 7 bases and V by 5 bases; bases with no gene match: 10. Germline values: CDR1 LNHDA, CDR2 SQIVND (reference sequence). CDR3 sequence reads: CASSVETGMSEKLFF. The CDR3 region has the DNA TGTGCCAGTAGTGTGGAGACAGGGATGAGTGAAAAACTGTTTTTT.

The chain recombines TRBV5-1 with TRBJ2-5; 9 nucleotides agree with TRBD2. The CDR3 covers 17 residues. V trimming: 0 bases; J trimming: 5 bases; junction bases outside the gene matches: 11. Germline V lookup: CDR1 SGHRS, CDR2 YFSETQ. CDR3 sequence: CASSLALAGGTLETQYF. The CDR3 nucleotides are TGCGCCAGCAGCTTGGCCCTCGCGGGAGGGACGTTGGAGACCCAGTACTTC.

This clone has only a few counts. The CDR3 DNA is TGTGCCAGCAGCTTAGTTTCGTGGGCTGAAGCTTTCTTT. It is translated as CASSLVSWAEAFF. The chain is built from TRBV7-9 and TRBJ1-1; D uncertain. Trimming removed 1 base at V and 6 bases at J, with 9 bases between. The CDR3 sequence is 13 residues long. Germline lookup yields CDR1 SEHNR and CDR2 FQNEAQ (reference sequence).

The rearrangement joins TRBV7-2 to TRBJ1-5; 7 positions match TRBD1. V gave up 3 bases and J gave up 6 bases; unmatched junction bases: 14. The CDR3 has 17 residues. The germline gives CDR1 SGHTA, CDR2 FQGNSA. Written as DNA, the CDR3 is TGTGCCAGCAGCTTCTCTACCGGGACAGTCCATACTCAGCCCCAGCATTTT. Translated: CASSFSTGTVHTQPQHF.

The chain has TRBV6-5 and TRBJ2-7; 11 bases match TRBD2. This CDR3 has 16 residues. The V gene end was trimmed by 2 bases and the J gene end by 1 base; junction bases not matched to a gene: 4. Germline CDR1 is MNHEY and CDR2 is SVGAGI. The CDR3: CASSYGTSGVSYEQYF. DNA for the CDR3: TGTGCCAGCAGTTACGGGACTAGCGGAGTATCCTACGAGCAGTACTTC.

The CDR3 here is CASSPLGYGYTF. The CDR3 coding sequence is TGTGCCAGCAGTCCATTGGGCTATGGCTACACCTTC. The chain employs TRBV27 and TRBJ1-2; D ambiguous. This CDR3 contains 12 residues. Germline-derived CDR1 and CDR2 are MNHEY and SMNVEV (reference sequence). V dropped 5 bases and J dropped 4 bases, with 8 bases sitting between them.

The chain's CDR3 is CASSQLVTGSTGELFF. The CDR3 DNA is TGCGCCAGCAGCCAGCTAGTAACAGGGTCCACCGGGGAGCTGTTTTTT. The chain carries TRBV4-3 and TRBJ2-2, with D possibly matching TRBD1 (6 bases). Germline assignment: CDR1 LGHNA and CDR2 YSLEER. V was clipped by 3 bases and J by 4 bases, with 15 bases between them. This CDR3 is built from 16 residues.

The chain has TRBV30 and TRBJ2-7; no definite D call. The CDR3 contains 14 residues. The V end was cut by 0 bases, the J end by 7 bases, with 16 bases between. Germline V CDR1 and CDR2: GTSNPN, SVGIG (reference sequence). CDR3 protein: CAWSVASREREQYF. DNA of the CDR3: TGTGCCTGGAGTGTGGCCAGTAGGGAAAGAGAGCAGTACTTC.

This clone was recorded only once. The chain joins TRBV5-4 to TRBJ2-1; 13 positions match TRBD2. The germline V gene encodes CDR1 SGHNT and CDR2 YYREEE (reference sequence). With 1 base clipped from V and 6 bases from J, the junction kept 1 base outside the gene matches. The CDR3 length is 15 residues. The CDR3 region has the DNA TGTGCCAGCAGCTTGACTAGCGGGGGGGCCAATGAGCAGTTCTTC. It is translated as CASSLTSGGANEQFF.

The chain has TRBV19 and TRBJ2-3; TRBD1 or TRBD2 may be the D gene (7 bases each). The CDR3 extends over 16 amino acids. V was cut by 7 bases and J by 2 bases, with 19 bases left in between. Looked up from germline, CDR1 is LNHDA and CDR2 is SQIVND (reference sequence). DNA of the CDR3: TGTGCCAGTACCTCAAGGGGGCGGGGGCCCACAGATACGCAGTATTTT. Residues: CASTSRGRGPTDTQYF.

The rearrangement uses TRBV30 and TRBJ2-7, with D tentatively TRBD2 (6 bases). Trimming removed 3 bases at V and 1 base at J, with 13 bases between. Germline V lookup: CDR1 GTSNPN, CDR2 SVGIG (reference sequence). The CDR3 loop spans 14 amino acids. This CDR3 reads CAWRAGTRSYEQYF. The CDR3 DNA sequence: TGTGCCTGGAGGGCCGGGACTCGGTCCTACGAGCAGTACTTC.

This clone was recorded a few times. This chain joins TRBV7-2 and TRBJ2-7; D is unclear. This CDR3 has 11 residues. The germline gives CDR1 SGHTA, CDR2 FQGNSA. With 4 bases removed from V and 4 bases from J, the gap between germline ends came to 5 bases. CDR3 in DNA: TGTGCCAGCAGCTCGGAGTACGAGCAGTACTTC. This sequence encodes CASSSEYEQYF.

The rearrangement joins TRBV6-5 to TRBJ2-6; D remains unclear. Germline V gives CDR1 MNHEY, CDR2 SVGAGI. This CDR3 contains 15 residues. V dropped 1 base and J dropped 0 bases, with 4 bases sitting between them. The CDR3 loop reads CASSYYSSGANVLTF. The CDR3, as DNA: TGTGCCAGCAGTTACTACAGCTCTGGGGCCAACGTCCTGACTTTC.